This TCR beta chain was profiled in a study of blood T cell repertoires in COVID-19. Overall study: The study drew acute and convalescent COVID-19 samples from the United States, Italy and Spain. The analysed material was cDNA or gDNA that came from T cells, B-cell-depleted T cells, or PBMCs.

Germline lookup yields CDR1 KGHDR and CDR2 SFDVKD. CDR3 length equals 16 residues. The V gene end was trimmed by 3 bases and the J gene end by 2 bases; junction bases not matched to a gene: 4. Original processing methods: Amplification with reference gene primers provided the estimates of nucleated cell counts. Assay used: immunoSEQ multiplex PCR; TCRdb lists only in-frame clones, some missing. V and J calls and clone size are given by that table; D and trimming were obtained from the DNA. The sample gives under 300,000 clones, around four fifths of which show up once; 1.9% is in the top ten. The material sequenced was peripheral blood. The TCR comes from a man aged 25-45 years who had recovered from COVID-19. V and J are TRBV24-1 and TRBJ2-2; 8 positions match TRBD2. The CDR3 bases are TGTGCCACCAGTGATCCCCGGGGGGGCAACACCGGGGAGCTGTTTTTT. Encoded protein: CATSDPRGGNTGELFF.